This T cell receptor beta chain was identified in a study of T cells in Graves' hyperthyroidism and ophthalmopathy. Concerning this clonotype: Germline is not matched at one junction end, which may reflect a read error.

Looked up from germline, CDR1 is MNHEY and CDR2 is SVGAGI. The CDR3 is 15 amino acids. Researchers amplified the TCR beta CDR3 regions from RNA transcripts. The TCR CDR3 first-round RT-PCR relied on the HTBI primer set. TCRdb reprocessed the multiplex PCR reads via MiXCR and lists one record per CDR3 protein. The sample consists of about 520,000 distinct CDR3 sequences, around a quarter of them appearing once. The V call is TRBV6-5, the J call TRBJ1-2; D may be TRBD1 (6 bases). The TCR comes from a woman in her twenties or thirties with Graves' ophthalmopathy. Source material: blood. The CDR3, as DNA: TGTGCCAGCAGTTACTCAGGGCCGGAGGGGGATGGTTACACCTTC. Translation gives CASSYSGPEGDGYTF.